This T cell receptor (beta chain) is from a study of post-analysis software for immune sequencing data. Study details: Recorded disease courses covered relapsing-remitting, secondary progressive and progressive-relapsing multiple sclerosis. Some patients had no subtype annotation. Whole-study results and caveats: Patients used four to six TRBV segments, including TRBV5-6, TRBV5-1 and TRBV20-1, more often than controls.

TCR beta cDNA libraries included unique molecular identifiers. TCRdb fed the PCR reads into MiXCR, producing one record per CDR3 protein. The data contain approximately 660,000 distinct CDR3 sequences, 55% to 70% of them seen just once; the ten biggest clones take up about 11%. Notes on this clonotype: No antigen is known for it.

Deletions cut 3 bases from V and 4 bases from J, with 9 bases between. The CDR3 extends over 13 amino acids. The rearrangement links TRBV12-3 or TRBV12-4 to TRBJ1-1; D gene uncertain. Sequencing was performed on blood. The source of this sequence is a girl aged 2 to 10 with multiple sclerosis. CDR3 in amino acids: CASSLKEFTEAFF. The CDR3 nucleotides are TGTGCCAGCAGTTTGAAGGAATTCACTGAAGCTTTCTTT.